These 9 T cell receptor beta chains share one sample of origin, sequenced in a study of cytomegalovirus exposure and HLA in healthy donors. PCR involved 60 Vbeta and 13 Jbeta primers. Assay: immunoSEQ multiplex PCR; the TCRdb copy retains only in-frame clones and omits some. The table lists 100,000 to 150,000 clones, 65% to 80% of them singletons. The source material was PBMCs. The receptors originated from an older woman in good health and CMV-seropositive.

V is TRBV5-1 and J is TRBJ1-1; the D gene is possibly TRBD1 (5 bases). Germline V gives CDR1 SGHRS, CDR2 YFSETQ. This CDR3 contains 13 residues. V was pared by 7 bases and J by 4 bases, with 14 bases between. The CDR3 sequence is CASSLGGFTEAFF. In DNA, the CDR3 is TGCGCCAGCTCTCTGGGGGGGTTCACTGAAGCTTTCTTT.

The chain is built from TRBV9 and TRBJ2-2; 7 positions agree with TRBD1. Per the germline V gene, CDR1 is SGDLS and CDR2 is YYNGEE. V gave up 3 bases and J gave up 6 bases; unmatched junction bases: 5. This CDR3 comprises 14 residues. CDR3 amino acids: CASSAYRGPGELFF. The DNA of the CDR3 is TGTGCCAGCAGCGCATACAGGGGTCCCGGGGAGCTGTTTTTT.

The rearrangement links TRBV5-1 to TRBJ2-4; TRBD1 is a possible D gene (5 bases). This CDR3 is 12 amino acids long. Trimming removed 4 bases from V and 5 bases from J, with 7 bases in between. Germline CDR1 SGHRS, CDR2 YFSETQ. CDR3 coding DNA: TGCGCCAGCAGCACAGGTCAAAACATTCAGTACTTC. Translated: CASSTGQNIQYF.

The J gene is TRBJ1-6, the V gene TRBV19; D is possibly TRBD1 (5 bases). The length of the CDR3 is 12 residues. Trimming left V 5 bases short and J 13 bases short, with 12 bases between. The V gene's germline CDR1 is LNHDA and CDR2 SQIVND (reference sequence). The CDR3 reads CASSPPKGPLHF. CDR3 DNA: TGTGCCAGTAGTCCACCAAAGGGGCCCCTCCACTTT.

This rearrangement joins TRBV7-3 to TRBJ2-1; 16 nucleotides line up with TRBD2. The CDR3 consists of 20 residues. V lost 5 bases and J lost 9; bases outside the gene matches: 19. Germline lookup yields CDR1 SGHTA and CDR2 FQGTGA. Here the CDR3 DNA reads TGTGCCAGCAGCAAATACTTCGGGACTAGCGGGAGGGCCAACCCCGGTGAGCAGTTCTTC. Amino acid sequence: CASSKYFGTSGRANPGEQFF.

The CDR3 region has the DNA TGTGCCATATCAGGGCGGGGATCACCCCTCCACTTT. Its translation is CAISGRGSPLHF. The chain has TRBV10-3 and TRBJ1-6; perhaps TRBD1 as D (5 bases). The germline V gene has CDR1 ENHRY and CDR2 SYGVKD. CDR3 size: 12 residues. V shed 9 bases and J shed 10 bases, with 13 bases lying between them.

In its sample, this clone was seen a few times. CDR3 in amino acids: CASSALDNYDYNEQFF. The CDR3 bases are TGTGCCAGCAGCGCCCTGGATAACTACGACTACAATGAGCAGTTCTTC. The V and J genes are TRBV9 and TRBJ2-1, with unresolved D. V was pared by 3 bases and J by 3 bases, with 16 bases between. Looked up from germline, CDR1 is SGDLS and CDR2 is YYNGEE. CDR3 length equals 16 residues.

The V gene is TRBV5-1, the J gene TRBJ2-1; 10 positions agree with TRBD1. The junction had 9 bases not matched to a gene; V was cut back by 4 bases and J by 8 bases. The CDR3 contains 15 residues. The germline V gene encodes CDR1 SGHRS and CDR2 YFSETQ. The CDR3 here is CASSVTGGWFDEQFF. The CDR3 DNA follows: TGCGCCAGCAGCGTGACAGGGGGCTGGTTCGATGAGCAGTTCTTC.

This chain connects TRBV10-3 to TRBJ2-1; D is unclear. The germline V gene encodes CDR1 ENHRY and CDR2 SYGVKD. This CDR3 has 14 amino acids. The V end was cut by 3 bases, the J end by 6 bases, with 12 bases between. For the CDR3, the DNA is TGTGCCATCAGTGATCCAACTCGCTTCAATGAGCAGTTCTTC. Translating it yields CAISDPTRFNEQFF.